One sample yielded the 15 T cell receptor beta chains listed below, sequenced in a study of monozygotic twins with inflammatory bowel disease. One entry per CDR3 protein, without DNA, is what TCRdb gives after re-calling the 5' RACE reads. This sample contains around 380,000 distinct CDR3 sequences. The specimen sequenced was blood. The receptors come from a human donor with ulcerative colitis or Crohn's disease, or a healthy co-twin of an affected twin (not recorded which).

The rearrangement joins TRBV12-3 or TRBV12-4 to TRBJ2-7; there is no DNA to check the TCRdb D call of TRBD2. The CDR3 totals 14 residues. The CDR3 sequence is CASSFEGGAYEQYF.

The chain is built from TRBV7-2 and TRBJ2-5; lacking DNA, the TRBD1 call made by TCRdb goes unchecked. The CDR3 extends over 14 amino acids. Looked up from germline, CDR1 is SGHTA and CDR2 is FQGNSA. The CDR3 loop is CASSFTGMQETQYF.

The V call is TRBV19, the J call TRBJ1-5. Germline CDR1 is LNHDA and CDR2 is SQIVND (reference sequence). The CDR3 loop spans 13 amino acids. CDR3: CASSKTINQPQHF.

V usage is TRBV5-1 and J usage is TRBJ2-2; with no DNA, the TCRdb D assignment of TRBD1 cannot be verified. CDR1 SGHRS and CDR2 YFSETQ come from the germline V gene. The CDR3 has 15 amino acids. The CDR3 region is CASSLEAGGIGELFF.

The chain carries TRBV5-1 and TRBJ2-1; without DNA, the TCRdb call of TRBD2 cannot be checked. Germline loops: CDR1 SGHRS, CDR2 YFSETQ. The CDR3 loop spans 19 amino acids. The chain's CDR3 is CASSFRLTGGRISYNEQFF.

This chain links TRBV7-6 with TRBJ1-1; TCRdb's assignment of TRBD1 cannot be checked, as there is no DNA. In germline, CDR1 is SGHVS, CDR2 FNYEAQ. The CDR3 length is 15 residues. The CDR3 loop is CASSYGQGLNTEAFF.

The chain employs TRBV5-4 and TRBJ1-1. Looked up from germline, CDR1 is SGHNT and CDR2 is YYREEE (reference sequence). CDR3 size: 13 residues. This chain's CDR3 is CASSFKVNTEAFF.

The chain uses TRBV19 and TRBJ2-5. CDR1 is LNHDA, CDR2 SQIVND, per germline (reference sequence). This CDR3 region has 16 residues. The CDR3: CASSMVLGTPQETQYF. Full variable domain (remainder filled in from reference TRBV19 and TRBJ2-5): DGGITQSPKYLFRKEGQNVTLSCEQNLNHDAMYWYRQDPGQGLRLIYYSQIVNDFQKGDIAEGYSVSREKKESFPLTVTSAQKNPTAFYLCASSMVLGTPQETQYFGPGTRLLVL.

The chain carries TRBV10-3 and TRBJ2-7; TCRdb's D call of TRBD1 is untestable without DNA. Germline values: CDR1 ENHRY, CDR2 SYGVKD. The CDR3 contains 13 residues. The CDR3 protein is CAIRSDRTYEQYF.

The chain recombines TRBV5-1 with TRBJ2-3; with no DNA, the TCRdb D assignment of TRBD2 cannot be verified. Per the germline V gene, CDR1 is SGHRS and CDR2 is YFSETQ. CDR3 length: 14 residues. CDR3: CASSGGGSLDTQYF.

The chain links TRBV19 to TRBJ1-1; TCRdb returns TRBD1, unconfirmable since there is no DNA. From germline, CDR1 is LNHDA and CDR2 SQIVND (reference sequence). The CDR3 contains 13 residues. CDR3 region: CASSSGRGAEAFF.

This CDR3 is CASSPGRFGRDTQYF. The chain couples TRBV27 to TRBJ2-3; TCRdb indicates TRBD1, and absent DNA this call remains unverified. The CDR3 totals 15 residues. The germline V gene has CDR1 MNHEY and CDR2 SMNVEV (reference sequence).

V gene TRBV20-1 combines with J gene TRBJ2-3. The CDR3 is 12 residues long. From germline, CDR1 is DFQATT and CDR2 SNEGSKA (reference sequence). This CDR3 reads CSALKSPDTQYF.

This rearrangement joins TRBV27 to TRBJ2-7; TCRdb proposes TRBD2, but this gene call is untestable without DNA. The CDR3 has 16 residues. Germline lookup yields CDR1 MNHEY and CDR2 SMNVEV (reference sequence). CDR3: CASSLSTAAAPYEQYF.

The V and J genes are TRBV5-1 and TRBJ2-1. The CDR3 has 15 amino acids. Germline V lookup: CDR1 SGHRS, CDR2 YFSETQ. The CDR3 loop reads CASSLSGRPDNEQFF.